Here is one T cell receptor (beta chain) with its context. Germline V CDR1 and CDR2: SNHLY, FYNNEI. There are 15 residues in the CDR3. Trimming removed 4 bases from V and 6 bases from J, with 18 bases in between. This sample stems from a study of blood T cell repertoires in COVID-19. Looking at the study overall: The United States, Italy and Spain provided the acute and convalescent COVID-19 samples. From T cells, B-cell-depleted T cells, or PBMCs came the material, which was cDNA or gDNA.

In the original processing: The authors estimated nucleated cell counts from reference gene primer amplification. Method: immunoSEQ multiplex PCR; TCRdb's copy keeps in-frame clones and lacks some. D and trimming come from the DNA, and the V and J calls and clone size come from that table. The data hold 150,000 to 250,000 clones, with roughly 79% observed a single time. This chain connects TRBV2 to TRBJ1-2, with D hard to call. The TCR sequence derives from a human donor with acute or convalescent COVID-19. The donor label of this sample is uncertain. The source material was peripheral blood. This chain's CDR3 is CASSVGSGSGHGYTF. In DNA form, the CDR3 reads TGTGCCAGCAGTGTTGGTTCCGGCAGCGGCCATGGCTACACCTTC. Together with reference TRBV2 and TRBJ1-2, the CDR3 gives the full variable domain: EPEVTQTPSHQVTQMGQEVILRCVPISNHLYFYWYRQILGQKVEFLVSFYNNEISEKSEIFDDQFSVERPDGSNFTLKIRSTKLEDSAMYFCASSVGSGSGHGYTFGSGTRLTVV.